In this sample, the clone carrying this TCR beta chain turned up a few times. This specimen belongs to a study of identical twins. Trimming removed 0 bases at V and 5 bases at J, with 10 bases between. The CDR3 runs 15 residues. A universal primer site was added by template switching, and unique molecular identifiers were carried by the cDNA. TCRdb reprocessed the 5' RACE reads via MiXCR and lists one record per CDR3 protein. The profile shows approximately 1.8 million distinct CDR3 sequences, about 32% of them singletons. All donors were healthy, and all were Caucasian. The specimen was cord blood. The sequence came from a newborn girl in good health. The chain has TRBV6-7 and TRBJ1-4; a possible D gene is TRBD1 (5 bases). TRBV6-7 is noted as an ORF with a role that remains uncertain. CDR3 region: CASSYSWGTNEKLFF. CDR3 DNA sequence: TGTGCCAGCAGTTACTCGTGGGGGACCAATGAAAAACTGTTTTTT.